This T cell receptor (beta chain) was profiled in a study of post-analysis software for immune sequencing data. Overall study results and limits: Controls showed lower frequencies than patients for roughly 5 TRBV segments, and TRBV5-6, TRBV5-1 and TRBV20-1 were among these. Compared with controls, patients showed significantly lower normalized Chao1 diversity. With F measure, samples from one preparation batch clustered together strongly.

cDNA libraries for TCR beta contained unique molecular identifiers. cDNA molecules numbering around 500,000 came from roughly 1.1 to 9.2 million T cells. TCRdb re-called the PCR reads through MiXCR, storing one row per CDR3 protein. Of around 400,000 distinct CDR3 sequences listed, roughly 36% are singletons. This clonotype was recorded at least ten times. Its antigen is undetermined. V lost 5 bases to trimming and J lost 3 bases; unmatched junction nucleotides: 0. This CDR3 has 12 amino acids. Sequencing was performed on blood. The clonotype was recovered from a girl aged 5 to 17 with multiple sclerosis. This chain uses TRBV12-3 or TRBV12-4 with TRBJ2-7, with 8 bases that match TRBD2. The CDR3 DNA sequence: TGTGCCAGCAGTAGCGGGGGCTACGAGCAGTACTTC. It translates to CASSSGGYEQYF.